This TCR beta chain is drawn from a study of early T cells in non-severe SARS-CoV-2 infection. Overall study findings and caveats: Anti-spike CD8 specificities were favored by VDJdb matching, whose results missed private and CD4 specificities.

The germline CDR1 and CDR2 sequences are DFQATT and SNEGSKA (reference sequence). V lost 6 bases and J lost 3, with 18 bases in between. The CDR3 consists of 14 residues. To note about this clonotype: The antigen is not known.

Attached unique molecular identifiers marked individual cDNA molecules. TCRdb analysed the 5' RACE reads with MiXCR anew, one entry per CDR3 protein. The sample records approximately 100,000 distinct CDR3 sequences, approximately 10% being singletons. The receptor comes from an adult who was a healthcare worker with PCR-confirmed SARS-CoV-2 infection or an uninfected control (not recorded which). The sample taken for sequencing was whole blood. The J gene is TRBJ2-7, the V gene TRBV20-1; D is possibly TRBD1 (6 bases). CDR3 amino acids: CSAPTTQGVYEQYF. The DNA for the CDR3 is TGCAGTGCGCCTACTACACAGGGAGTCTACGAGCAGTACTTC.